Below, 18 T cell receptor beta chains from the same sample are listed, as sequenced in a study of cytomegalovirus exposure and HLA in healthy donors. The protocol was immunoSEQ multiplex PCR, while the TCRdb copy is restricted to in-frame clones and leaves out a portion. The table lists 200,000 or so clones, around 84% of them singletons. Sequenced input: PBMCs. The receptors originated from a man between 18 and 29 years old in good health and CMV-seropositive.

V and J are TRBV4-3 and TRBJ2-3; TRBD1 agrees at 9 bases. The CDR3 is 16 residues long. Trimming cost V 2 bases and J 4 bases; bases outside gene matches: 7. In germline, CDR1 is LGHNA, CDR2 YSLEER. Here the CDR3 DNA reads TGCGCCAGCAGCCAACAACCGGGACAGGGAGCAGATACGCAGTATTTT. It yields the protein CASSQQPGQGADTQYF.

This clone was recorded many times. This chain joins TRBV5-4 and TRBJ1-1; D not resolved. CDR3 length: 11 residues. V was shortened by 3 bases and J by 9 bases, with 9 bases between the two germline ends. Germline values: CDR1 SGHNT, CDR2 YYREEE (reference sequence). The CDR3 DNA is TGTGCCAGCAGCTCAGGTAGACAAGCTTTCTTT. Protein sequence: CASSSGRQAFF.

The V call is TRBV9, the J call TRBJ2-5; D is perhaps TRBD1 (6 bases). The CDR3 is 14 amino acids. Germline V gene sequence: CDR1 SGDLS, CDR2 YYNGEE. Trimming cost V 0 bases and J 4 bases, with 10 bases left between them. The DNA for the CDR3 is TGTGCCAGCAGCGTAGCTCCCAGGGGAGAGACCCAGTACTTC. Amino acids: CASSVAPRGETQYF.

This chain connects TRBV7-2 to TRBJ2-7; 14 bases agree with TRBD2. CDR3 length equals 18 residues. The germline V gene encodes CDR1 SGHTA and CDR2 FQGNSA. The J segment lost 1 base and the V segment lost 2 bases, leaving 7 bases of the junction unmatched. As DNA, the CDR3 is TGTGCCAGCAGCTTAACCGGGACTAGCGGGAGAGGGTCCTACGAGCAGTACTTC. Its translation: CASSLTGTSGRGSYEQYF.

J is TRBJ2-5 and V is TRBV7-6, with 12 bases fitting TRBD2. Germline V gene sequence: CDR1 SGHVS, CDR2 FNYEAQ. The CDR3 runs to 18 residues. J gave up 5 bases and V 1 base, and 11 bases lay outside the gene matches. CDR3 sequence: CASSLDTKTSGSLETQYF. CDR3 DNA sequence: TGTGCCAGCAGCTTAGATACGAAGACTAGCGGGAGTCTGGAGACCCAGTACTTC. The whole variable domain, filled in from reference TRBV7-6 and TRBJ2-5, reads GAGVSQSPRYKVTKRGQDVALRCDPISGHVSLYWYRQALGQGPEFLTYFNYEAQQDKSGLPNDRFSAERPEGSISTLTIQRTEQRDSAMYRCASSLDTKTSGSLETQYFGPGTRLLVL.

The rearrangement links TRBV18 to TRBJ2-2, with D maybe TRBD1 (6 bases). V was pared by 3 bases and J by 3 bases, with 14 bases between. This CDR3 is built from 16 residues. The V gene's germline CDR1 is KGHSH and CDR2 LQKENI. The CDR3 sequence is CASSPDGTKDTGELFF. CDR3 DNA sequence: TGTGCCAGCTCACCGGACGGGACAAAAGACACCGGGGAGCTGTTTTTT.

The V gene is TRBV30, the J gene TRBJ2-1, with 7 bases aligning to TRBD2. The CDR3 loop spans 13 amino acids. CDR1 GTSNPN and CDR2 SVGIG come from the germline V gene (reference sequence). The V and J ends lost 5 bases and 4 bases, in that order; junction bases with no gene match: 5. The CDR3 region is CAWSTSVYNEQFF. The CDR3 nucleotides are TGTGCCTGGTCTACTAGCGTTTACAATGAGCAGTTCTTC.

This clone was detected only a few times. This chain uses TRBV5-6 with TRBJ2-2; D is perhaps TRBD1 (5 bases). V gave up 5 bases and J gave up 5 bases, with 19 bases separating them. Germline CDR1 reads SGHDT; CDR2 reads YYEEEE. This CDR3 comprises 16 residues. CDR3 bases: TGTGCCAGCAGTCCGACAGCCTCCGTCGGAACCGGGGAGCTGTTTTTT. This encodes CASSPTASVGTGELFF.

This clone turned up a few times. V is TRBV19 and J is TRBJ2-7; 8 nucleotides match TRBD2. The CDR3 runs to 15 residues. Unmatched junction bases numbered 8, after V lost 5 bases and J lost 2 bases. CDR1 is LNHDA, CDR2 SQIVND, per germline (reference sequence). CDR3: CASSSPGTRTYEQYF. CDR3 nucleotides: TGTGCCAGTAGTTCACCGGGGACTAGAACCTACGAGCAGTACTTC.

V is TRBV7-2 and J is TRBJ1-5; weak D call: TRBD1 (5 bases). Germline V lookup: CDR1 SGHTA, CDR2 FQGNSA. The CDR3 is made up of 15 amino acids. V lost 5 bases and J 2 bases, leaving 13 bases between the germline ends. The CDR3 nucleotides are TGTGCCAGCAGCCGAAACGGGGGGGGCAATCAGCCCCAGCATTTT. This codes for CASSRNGGGNQPQHF.

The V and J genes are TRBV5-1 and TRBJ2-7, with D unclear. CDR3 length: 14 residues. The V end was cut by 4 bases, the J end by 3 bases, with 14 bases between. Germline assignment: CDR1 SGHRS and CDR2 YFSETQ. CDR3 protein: CASSPTGGIYEQYF. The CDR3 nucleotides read TGCGCCAGCAGCCCGACTGGTGGAATCTACGAGCAGTACTTC.

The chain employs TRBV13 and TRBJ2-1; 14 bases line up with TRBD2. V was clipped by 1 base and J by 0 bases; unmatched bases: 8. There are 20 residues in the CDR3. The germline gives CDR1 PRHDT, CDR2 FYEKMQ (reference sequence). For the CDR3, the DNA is TGTGCCAGCAGCTTAGCCTCTAGGACTAGCGGGAGGCGCTCCTACAATGAGCAGTTCTTC. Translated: CASSLASRTSGRRSYNEQFF.

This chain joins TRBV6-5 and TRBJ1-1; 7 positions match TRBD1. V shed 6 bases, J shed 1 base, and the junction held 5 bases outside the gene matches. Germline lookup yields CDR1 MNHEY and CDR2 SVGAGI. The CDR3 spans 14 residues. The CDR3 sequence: CASRHRGSNTEAFF. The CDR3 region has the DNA TGTGCCAGCAGGCACAGGGGTTCGAACACTGAAGCTTTCTTT.

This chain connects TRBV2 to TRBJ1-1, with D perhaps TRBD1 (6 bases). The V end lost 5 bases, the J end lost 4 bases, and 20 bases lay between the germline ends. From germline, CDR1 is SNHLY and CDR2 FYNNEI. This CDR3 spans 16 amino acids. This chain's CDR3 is CASSMGARGWGTEAFF. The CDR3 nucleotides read TGTGCCAGCAGTATGGGGGCCAGGGGCTGGGGCACTGAAGCTTTCTTT.

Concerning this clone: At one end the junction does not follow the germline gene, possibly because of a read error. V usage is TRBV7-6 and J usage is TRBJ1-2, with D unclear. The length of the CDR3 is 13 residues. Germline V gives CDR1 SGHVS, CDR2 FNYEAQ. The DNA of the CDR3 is TGTGCCAGCAGCCCAAATCCGGGTCCGGAATTTTTTTTC. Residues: CASSPNPGPEFFF.

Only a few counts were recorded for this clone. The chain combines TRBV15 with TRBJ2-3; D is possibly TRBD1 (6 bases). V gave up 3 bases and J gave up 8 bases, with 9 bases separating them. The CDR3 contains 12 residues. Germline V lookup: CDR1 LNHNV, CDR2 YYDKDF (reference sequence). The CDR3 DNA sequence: TGTGCCACCAGCAGTTTAGGGGGTACGCAGTATTTT. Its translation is CATSSLGGTQYF.

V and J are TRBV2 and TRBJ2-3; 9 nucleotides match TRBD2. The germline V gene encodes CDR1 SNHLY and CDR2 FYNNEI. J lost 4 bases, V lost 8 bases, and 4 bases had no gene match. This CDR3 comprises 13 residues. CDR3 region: CASGREGADTQYF. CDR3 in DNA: TGTGCCAGCGGGCGGGAGGGGGCAGATACGCAGTATTTT.

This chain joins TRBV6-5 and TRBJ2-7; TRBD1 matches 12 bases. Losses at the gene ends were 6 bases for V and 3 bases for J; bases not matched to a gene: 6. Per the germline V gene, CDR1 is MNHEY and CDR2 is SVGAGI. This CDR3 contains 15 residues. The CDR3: CASSPGQGAFYEQYF. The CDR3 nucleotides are TGTGCCAGCAGCCCGGGACAGGGGGCATTCTACGAGCAGTACTTC.